This T cell receptor beta chain was captured by sequencing in a study of CD8 T cells in Susac syndrome. In the multiple sclerosis control group, patients were treatment-naive and had stable or active relapsing-remitting disease. From germline, CDR1 is MNHEY and CDR2 SVGAGI. V lost 0 bases, J lost 7 bases, and 6 bases lay in between. The length of the CDR3 is 12 residues. The study's findings and limits: The study's TCR sequencing and HLA analysis drew on a certain number of individuals. That number was acknowledged as relatively small.

On this clonotype: The target antigen is unknown.

Random hexamers primed reverse transcription of about 0.45 to 1 ug RNA. Using its own MiXCR run on the immunoSEQ multiplex PCR reads, TCRdb lists one record per CDR3 protein. This table has 250,000 to 300,000 distinct CDR3 sequences, about nine tenths appearing once. The chain carries TRBV6-5 and TRBJ2-5; D gene uncertain. The sequencing input was CD8+ T cells from PBMCs. The TCR sequence derives from a human donor with multiple sclerosis. In nucleotides, the CDR3 is TGTGCCAGCAGTTACTCGGAAGGGACCCAGTACTTC. This codes for CASSYSEGTQYF.